This T cell receptor beta chain emerged from a study of regulatory T cells in long-lasting Graves disease. iRepertoire HTBI primers and Arm-PCR of CDR3 regions built TCR beta libraries. Each CDR3 protein gets one entry after TCRdb re-called the multiplex PCR reads with MiXCR. The table has 400,000 to 450,000 distinct CDR3 sequences, 20% to 30% seen once. This clonotype was detected only a few times. Antigen specificity is unknown. The study's findings and limits: Graves' patients with persistent disease showed TCR diversity lower than patients newly diagnosed. With persistent disease, TRBV28, TRBJ1-2 and TRBJ2-5 were the favored segments. What was studied was peripheral blood only, and not thyroid tissue.

Time point here: persistent/refractory GD, antithyroid drugs over 5 years with positive TRAb. The TCR library was made from RNA that had been extracted from PBMCs in TRIzol. From germline, CDR1 is DFQATT and CDR2 SNEGSKA (reference sequence). Trimming removed 6 bases from V and 6 bases from J; junction bases left unmatched: 14. The CDR3 covers 15 residues. This clonotype originated in a female donor with Graves disease. Sample: peripheral blood mononuclear cells (PBMCs), taken when the disease was refractory, from a patient treated with antithyroid drugs. V gene TRBV20-1 combines with J gene TRBJ1-2, with 9 nucleotides matching TRBD1. The DNA for the CDR3 is TGCAGTGCCGATACCGGGACAGGGAGTCGCGATGGCTACACCTTC. Translated: CSADTGTGSRDGYTF.